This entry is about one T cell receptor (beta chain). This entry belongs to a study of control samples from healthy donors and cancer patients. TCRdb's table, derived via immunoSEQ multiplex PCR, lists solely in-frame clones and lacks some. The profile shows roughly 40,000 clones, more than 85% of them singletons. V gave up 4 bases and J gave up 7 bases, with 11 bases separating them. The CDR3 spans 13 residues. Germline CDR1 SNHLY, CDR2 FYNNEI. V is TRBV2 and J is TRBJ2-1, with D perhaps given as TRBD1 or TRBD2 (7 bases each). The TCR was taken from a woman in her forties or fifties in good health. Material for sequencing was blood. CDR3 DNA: TGTGCCAGCAGTGCGCAGGGGGGGAATGAGCAGTTCTTC. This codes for CASSAQGGNEQFF. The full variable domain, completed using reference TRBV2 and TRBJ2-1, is EPEVTQTPSHQVTQMGQEVILRCVPISNHLYFYWYRQILGQKVEFLVSFYNNEISEKSEIFDDQFSVERPDGSNFTLKIRSTKLEDSAMYFCASSAQGGNEQFFGPGTRLTVL.